Listed below are T cell receptor beta chains from one sample, sequenced in a study of shared T cell receptors in the human thymus. Repertoires were generated with immunoSEQ multiplex PCR, while TCRdb's copy carries only in-frame clones and drops some. Here the sample spans more than 550,000 clones, approximately 89% being singletons. The data also belong to a second study, concerning human thymus T cells.

What was sequenced was thymocytes. These receptors were obtained from a boy less than two years old with a congenital heart defect. CDR3s include the opening cysteine and the closing phenylalanine or tryptophan. The D gene is left open where the match is weak. Clone size is not always given. Where it is, it says once, few, many or a class for expanded clones.

CDR3 DNA	CDR3 protein	clone size	D gene	V gene	J gene
TGTGCCACCAGCAGGACGGAAGGGGAGGGAGGGGGCTACGAGCAGTACTTC	CATSRTEGEGGGYEQYF	-	-	TRBV15	TRBJ2-7
TGTGCCAGCAGCTTATGTGGGTACGGGACAGTCCCCAATGTTTACACCTTC	CASSLCGYGTVPNVYTF	-	TRBD1	TRBV7-9	TRBJ1-2
TGCGCCAGCAGCCAAGTGGTGCCGGGACAGGTAATCACCGGGGAGCTGTTTTTT	CASSQVVPGQVITGELFF	-	TRBD1	TRBV4-3	TRBJ2-2
TGTGCCAGCAGCAACCCCCATGGGCACTCGAATGAAAAACTGTTTTTT	CASSNPHGHSNEKLFF	-	-	TRBV5-6	TRBJ1-4
TGTGCCAGCAGCCAAGAGGGGCGGAACAGGTCCTACGAGCAGTACTTC	CASSQEGRNRSYEQYF	-	-	TRBV14	TRBJ2-7
TGTGCCAGCAGCCAAGATCATGACATCAGCTCTGGAAACACCATATATTTT	CASSQDHDISSGNTIYF	-	-	TRBV4-2	TRBJ1-3
TGTGCCAGCTCACCACCGGGAGATAAGACAGGGGCTGTCGAGCAGTACTTC	CASSPPGDKTGAVEQYF	-	TRBD1	TRBV18	TRBJ2-7
TGCAGTGCTAGCTCAGGGGCGGCTTTCTTT	CSASSGAAFF	-	-	TRBV20-1	TRBJ1-1
TGTGCCACCAGCCCCCACTGGACAGGGGAGAACACTGAAGCTTTCTTT	CATSPHWTGENTEAFF	-	TRBD1	TRBV15	TRBJ1-1
TGTGCCAGTAGTAGCGGGACTAGCGGTTACGAGCAGTACTTC	CASSSGTSGYEQYF	-	TRBD2	TRBV19	TRBJ2-7
TGTGCCAGCAGTTTGGGCCACGAGCAGTACTTC	CASSLGHEQYF	few	-	TRBV28	TRBJ2-7
TGCGCCAGCAGCCGGAGGGGCCAACCTGCCTACAATGAGCAGTTCTTC	CASSRRGQPAYNEQFF	-	-	TRBV5-1	TRBJ2-1
TGTGCCATCAGTGAATTCAGTTTACGTCCAACAGATACGCAGTATTTT	CAISEFSLRPTDTQYF	-	-	TRBV10-3	TRBJ2-3
TGTGCCAGCGCCAGGGCACAGGGGACGGACACTGAAGCTTTCTTT	CASARAQGTDTEAFF	-	TRBD1	TRBV19	TRBJ1-1
TGTGCCAGCTCACCACGGTGTGACAGAGGAGATCAGCCCCAGCATTTT	CASSPRCDRGDQPQHF	-	-	TRBV18	TRBJ1-5
TGTGCCAGCAGCTTTGCACGGACAGGGCAACTGTTTTTT	CASSFARTGQLFF	-	TRBD1	TRBV7-8	TRBJ1-4
TGTGCCAGCAGCCTACCGGGACTAGCGGAGGGCACAGATACGCAGTATTTT	CASSLPGLAEGTDTQYF	-	-	TRBV21-1	TRBJ2-3
TGTGCCAGCAGCCAAGGGGGGGTGGATGAGCAGTTCTTC	CASSQGGVDEQFF	-	-	TRBV14	TRBJ2-1
TGTGCCAGCAGCTTAGATACCAGGGGGGCCCGCACCGGGGAGCTGTTTTTT	CASSLDTRGARTGELFF	-	-	TRBV7-6	TRBJ2-2
TGTGCCAGCAGTTTTTGGGGAATCGGGAACTACAATGAGCAGTTCTTC	CASSFWGIGNYNEQFF	-	-	TRBV28	TRBJ2-1
TGTGCCAGCAGTACAGGGGTATTCACAGATACGCAGTATTTT	CASSTGVFTDTQYF	-	TRBD1	TRBV28	TRBJ2-3
TGTGCCAGCAGTCGCCCCATCACAGGGACCATTTCGAACACCGGGGAGCTGTTTTTT	CASSRPITGTISNTGELFF	-	-	TRBV28	TRBJ2-2